This T cell receptor (beta chain) was recovered during a study of metastatic and nonmetastatic thyroid tumors. On the study more broadly: Malignant and benign thyroid patients had repertoires compared in peripheral blood and tumor or nodule tissue.

This clone was recorded a few times. Compared with germline, one end of the junction differs, possibly owing to a read error. Other DNA sequences in this specimen translate into the identical CDR3. With MiXCR, TCRdb called clones anew from the PCR reads. Of 70,000 or so clones listed, 14% are singletons. There were no patients who had received any treatment before thyroid surgery. This CDR3 spans 16 amino acids. Germline V gene data show CDR1 as SGHDT and CDR2 as YYEEEE. V is TRBV5-6 and J is TRBJ1-1; TRBD1 agrees at 9 bases. The source of this sequence is a male donor with papillary thyroid cancer or a benign thyroid nodule (not recorded which). Some clones in this sample may be carry-over from other donors' samples. The sequencing input was blood. The CDR3: CASSLMGTGPATEAFF. CDR3 in DNA: TGTGCCAGCAGCTTGATGGGGACAGGGCCTGCCACTGAAGCCTTCTTT.